This entry lists 18 T cell receptor beta chains sequenced from one sample in a study of blood T cell repertoires in COVID-19. Clones were read by immunoSEQ multiplex PCR, and TCRdb kept only the in-frame ones, dropping some. The table shows about 440,000 clones, with about 91% occurring only once. The sequencing sample was made of peripheral blood. The receptors stem from a woman aged 50 to 65 with COVID-19, enrolled during active disease.

Points on this clone: Different DNA sequences within this sample yield the same CDR3. The CDR3 nucleotides read TGCGCCAGCAGCTTGGATCAGGGCATGAACACTGAAGCTTTCTTT. Its translation: CASSLDQGMNTEAFF. The chain employs TRBV5-1 and TRBJ1-1; perhaps TRBD1 as D (5 bases). The length of the CDR3 is 15 residues. V was pared by 0 bases and J by 0 bases, with 9 bases between. The germline gives CDR1 SGHRS, CDR2 YFSETQ.

The chain has TRBV19 and TRBJ1-1, with TRBD1 matching over 12 bases. The germline V gene has CDR1 LNHDA and CDR2 SQIVND (reference sequence). The CDR3 contains 15 residues. V trimming: 7 bases; J trimming: 4 bases; junction bases outside the gene matches: 7. CDR3 in amino acids: CASMPGQGALTEAFF. The CDR3 bases are TGTGCCAGTATGCCGGGACAGGGGGCCCTCACTGAAGCTTTCTTT.

The chain is built from TRBV28 and TRBJ1-5; the D is unclear. This CDR3 has 16 residues. CDR1 is MDHEN and CDR2 is SYDVKM in the germline V gene. V lost 3 bases to trimming and J lost 2 bases, with 14 bases between them. CDR3 amino acids: CASSFAGSHGNQPQHF. In DNA, the CDR3 is TGTGCCAGCAGTTTCGCGGGATCTCACGGCAATCAGCCCCAGCATTTT.

This clone was observed once. V gene TRBV19 combines with J gene TRBJ1-5; D is unresolved. CDR1 is LNHDA and CDR2 is SQIVND in the germline V gene (reference sequence). Trimming shortened V by 6 bases and J by 4 bases, and 19 bases separated the two germline ends. This CDR3 region has 16 residues. As DNA, the CDR3 is TGTGCCAGTAGCGAACGCGGAGGGATGATTAATCAGCCCCAGCATTTT. Translating gives CASSERGGMINQPQHF. The full variable domain, rest sourced from reference TRBV19 and TRBJ1-5, is DGGITQSPKYLFRKEGQNVTLSCEQNLNHDAMYWYRQDPGQGLRLIYYSQIVNDFQKGDIAEGYSVSREKKESFPLTVTSAQKNPTAFYLCASSERGGMINQPQHFGDGTRLSIL.

The rearrangement links TRBV7-7 to TRBJ1-4; weak D call: TRBD1 (5 bases). From germline, CDR1 is SSHAT and CDR2 FNYEAQ (reference sequence). Between the trimmed V and J ends, which lost 2 bases and 4 bases, there was a span of 11 bases. There are 15 residues in the CDR3. CDR3 loop: CASSLRAGFNEKLFF. The CDR3 nucleotides read TGTGCCAGCAGCTTACGGGCAGGGTTTAATGAAAAACTGTTTTTT.

The chain combines TRBV5-4 with TRBJ2-2; 7 bases are shared with TRBD1. There are 14 residues in the CDR3. V dropped 5 bases and J dropped 7; count of bases not matched to a gene: 8. The V gene's germline CDR1 is SGHNT and CDR2 YYREEE (reference sequence). The DNA for the CDR3 is TGTGCCAGCAGGACAGGGTATGAGAACGGGGAGCTGTTTTTT. This codes for CASRTGYENGELFF.

The CDR3 DNA sequence: TGTGCCTGGGGGCCCCCGACTAGCGGTCTAAATACGCAGTATTTT. Residues: CAWGPPTSGLNTQYF. This sequence joins TRBV30 and TRBJ2-3, with TRBD2 identical over 9 bases. V was clipped by 5 bases and J by 7 bases; unmatched bases: 13. There are 15 residues in the CDR3. Germline V gene data show CDR1 as GTSNPN and CDR2 as SVGIG (reference sequence).

This clone was observed a handful of times. A clone one base away is much larger, so this may be a read error. This sample includes further DNA sequences coding for the same CDR3. This CDR3 is CASSFQVNTEAFF. CDR3 in DNA: TGTGCCAGCAGTTTTCAGGTGAACACTGAAGCTTTCTTT. V gene TRBV12-3 or TRBV12-4 combines with J gene TRBJ1-1; no clear D. The CDR3 runs to 13 residues. Trimming removed 3 bases at V and 0 bases at J, with 5 bases between.

The chain joins TRBV6-4 to TRBJ2-2; the match to TRBD1 covers 10 bases. The CDR3 loop spans 15 amino acids. CDR1 and CDR2 from the germline V gene are MRHNA and SNTAGT. The junction had 5 bases not matched to a gene; V was cut back by 4 bases and J by 6 bases. CDR3: CASSAGTGVSGELFF. In DNA form, the CDR3 reads TGTGCCAGCAGTGCCGGGACAGGGGTGTCCGGGGAGCTGTTTTTT.

The CDR3 sequence: CASSVATTGASYGYTF. The CDR3 nucleotides read TGTGCCAGCAGCGTAGCTACGACAGGGGCGTCCTATGGCTACACCTTC. The chain joins TRBV9 to TRBJ1-2; 8 bases map to TRBD1. CDR1 and CDR2 from the germline V gene are SGDLS and YYNGEE. The CDR3 consists of 16 residues. Unmatched junction bases numbered 8, after V lost 0 bases and J lost 4 bases.

The V call is TRBV5-1, the J call TRBJ2-3; 9 bases agree with TRBD1. The ends lost 5 bases at V and 5 bases at J; junction bases unmatched: 12. This CDR3 is built from 16 residues. Per germline, CDR1 SGHRS and CDR2 YFSETQ. CDR3 sequence: CASRHLQGAFRDTQYF. DNA of the CDR3: TGCGCCAGCAGGCACCTACAGGGGGCGTTCAGAGATACGCAGTATTTT. Supplemented by reference TRBV5-1 and TRBJ2-3, the full variable domain reads KAGVTQTPRYLIKTRGQQVTLSCSPISGHRSVSWYQQTPGQGLQFLFEYFSETQRNKGNFPGRFSGRQFSNSRSEMNVSTLELGDSALYLCASRHLQGAFRDTQYFGPGTRLTVL.

The CDR3 protein is CASSLVGTGIYEQYF. In nucleotides, the CDR3 is TGTGCCAGCAGCTTGGTCGGGACAGGGATCTACGAGCAGTACTTC. The chain links TRBV5-6 to TRBJ2-7; 9 bases fit TRBD1. Germline-derived CDR1 and CDR2 are SGHDT and YYEEEE. CDR3 size: 15 residues. V dropped 0 bases and J dropped 3; count of bases not matched to a gene: 4.

This clone was seen once. The chain couples TRBV30 to TRBJ2-7; 12 positions match TRBD1. This CDR3 region has 16 residues. The V gene end was trimmed by 4 bases and the J gene end by 6 bases; junction bases not matched to a gene: 13. CDR1 is GTSNPN and CDR2 is SVGIG in the germline V gene (reference sequence). Here the CDR3 reads CAWTPLPGQGAPEQYF. For the CDR3, the DNA is TGTGCCTGGACCCCGCTACCGGGACAGGGGGCCCCCGAGCAGTACTTC. Full variable domain (missing parts from reference TRBV30 and TRBJ2-7): SQTIHQWPATLVQPVGSPLSLECTVEGTSNPNLYWYRQAAGRGLQLLFYSVGIGQISSEVPQNLSASRPQDRQFILSSKKLLLSDSGFYLCAWTPLPGQGAPEQYFGPGTRLTVT.

The chain combines TRBV5-1 with TRBJ2-7, with D possibly being TRBD2 (6 bases). The CDR3 covers 16 residues. The V and J ends lost 1 base and 5 bases respectively, with 19 bases between them. Germline V gene lookup returns CDR1 SGHRS and CDR2 YFSETQ. CDR3 amino acids: CASSLRLSWRGHEQYF. In nucleotides, the CDR3 is TGCGCCAGCAGCTTGCGGTTAAGTTGGAGGGGACACGAGCAGTACTTC.

The chain links TRBV7-7 to TRBJ2-2; no definite D call. V shed 2 bases and J shed 0 bases, with 7 bases lying between them. The CDR3 loop spans 15 amino acids. CDR1 SSHAT and CDR2 FNYEAQ come from the germline V gene (reference sequence). DNA for the CDR3: TGTGCCAGCAGCTTAACAGTTACGAACACCGGGGAGCTGTTTTTT. It encodes CASSLTVTNTGELFF.

V and J are TRBV27 and TRBJ1-2; maybe TRBD1 (5 bases). CDR3 length equals 13 residues. V lost 3 bases to trimming and J lost 8 bases, with 13 bases between them. Germline-derived CDR1 and CDR2 are MNHEY and SMNVEV (reference sequence). The CDR3 here is CASSLSRARGYTF. The CDR3 DNA is TGTGCCAGCAGTTTGTCCAGGGCCCGGGGCTACACCTTC.

The gene calls are TRBV6-5 and TRBJ2-7, with 12 bases lining up with TRBD2. The V gene end was trimmed by 6 bases and the J gene end by 3 bases; junction bases not matched to a gene: 6. The CDR3 is made up of 15 amino acids. In germline, CDR1 is MNHEY, CDR2 SVGAGI. The CDR3 sequence is CASSPGLAGYYEQYF. Written as DNA, the CDR3 is TGTGCCAGCAGCCCCGGACTAGCGGGGTACTACGAGCAGTACTTC.

The chain employs TRBV27 and TRBJ2-3; possibly TRBD2 for D (5 bases). Trimming took 3 bases from V and 2 from J, leaving 12 bases between them. CDR1 and CDR2 (germline): MNHEY, SMNVEV (reference sequence). The CDR3 contains 15 residues. The CDR3 region is CASSFVAPATDTQYF. The CDR3 DNA reads as TGTGCCAGCAGTTTTGTAGCGCCGGCCACAGATACGCAGTATTTT.